These 32 T cell receptor beta chains were all obtained from the same sample, sequenced in a study of blood T cell repertoires in COVID-19 (dated by TCRdb to about 2020). The method behind the library was the immunoSEQ multiplex PCR assay. Held by TCRdb, this immuneACCESS table contains in-frame sequences only and omits some clones. Under half of the omission traces to an unresolved V gene where checked; the cause of the rest is unknown. The sample includes around 100,000 clones, with approximately 84% observed a single time. The ten largest clones represent around 15% of the sample. Sequencing input: peripheral blood. The receptor source for this set is a woman aged 60-75 years with acute or convalescent COVID-19.

This chain connects TRBV5-6 to TRBJ1-6; TRBD1 aligns across 9 bases. In germline, CDR1 is SGHDT, CDR2 YYEEEE. The trim removed 4 bases at V and 9 bases at J, leaving 8 bases unmatched. The CDR3 totals 15 residues. The CDR3 here is CASSETGGLGSPLHF. The CDR3 region has the DNA TGTGCCAGCAGCGAGACAGGGGGTTTGGGTTCACCCCTCCACTTT.

The gene calls are TRBV19 and TRBJ1-2, with 8 bases fitting TRBD1. Trimming took 6 bases from V and 5 from J; bases not matched to a gene: 8. Per the germline V gene, CDR1 is LNHDA and CDR2 is SQIVND (reference sequence). CDR3 size: 14 residues. In nucleotides, the CDR3 is TGTGCCAGTAGACCAGGACAGGGACGGTATGGCTACACCTTC. Translated, it gives CASRPGQGRYGYTF.

The V gene is TRBV29-1, the J gene TRBJ1-1; 8 bases align to TRBD1. This CDR3 region has 12 residues. CDR1 and CDR2 (germline): SQVTM, ANQGSEA. V trimming: 8 bases; J trimming: 4 bases; junction bases outside the gene matches: 6. The CDR3 protein is CSSGQGGTEAFF. As DNA, the CDR3 is TGCAGCTCCGGACAGGGCGGCACTGAAGCTTTCTTT. The whole variable domain, remainder taken from reference TRBV29-1 and TRBJ1-1, is SAVISQKPSRDICQRGTSLTIQCQVDSQVTMMFWYRQQPGQSLTLIATANQGSEATYESGFVIDKFPISRPNLTFSTLTVSNMSPEDSSIYLCSSGQGGTEAFFGQGTRLTVV.

The CDR3 is CASSADRASYGYTF. As DNA, the CDR3 is TGTGCCAGCAGCGCCGACAGGGCCTCCTATGGCTACACCTTC. The chain links TRBV7-8 to TRBJ1-2, with 7 bases lining up with TRBD1. The CDR3 totals 14 residues. In germline, CDR1 is SGHVS, CDR2 FQNEAQ. V trimming: 5 bases; J trimming: 4 bases; junction bases outside the gene matches: 7.

The chain is built from TRBV6-1 and TRBJ2-7; unclear D gene. V lost 3 bases to trimming and J lost 2 bases, with 8 bases between them. Germline CDR1 MNHNS, CDR2 SASEGT. The CDR3 runs 13 residues. The CDR3 reads CASSDVQPYEQYF. DNA of the CDR3: TGTGCCAGCAGTGATGTACAGCCCTACGAGCAGTACTTC.

V is TRBV3-1 (or the pseudogene TRBV3-2) and J is TRBJ1-2; D gene ambiguous. CDR1 is LGHDT, CDR2 YNNKEL, per germline (reference sequence). This CDR3 has 14 amino acids. Trimming stripped 1 base from V and 4 bases from J, with 10 bases between. This CDR3 is CASSQGPVLYGYTF. CDR3 in DNA: TGTGCCAGCAGCCAAGGCCCGGTGCTCTATGGCTACACCTTC.

The chain employs TRBV7-9 and TRBJ1-2, with 7 bases matching TRBD1. This CDR3 spans 13 amino acids. Germline V gene sequence: CDR1 SEHNR, CDR2 FQNEAQ (reference sequence). The J segment lost 2 bases and the V segment lost 4 bases, leaving 1 base of the junction unmatched. CDR3 sequence reads: CASSWGQNYGYTF. The CDR3 DNA reads as TGTGCCAGCAGCTGGGGACAGAACTATGGCTACACCTTC.

The chain carries TRBV5-5 and TRBJ2-5; 11 nucleotides match TRBD2. Trimming cost V 1 base and J 3 bases; bases outside gene matches: 8. The CDR3 spans 17 residues. The V gene's germline CDR1 is SGHKS and CDR2 YYEKEE (reference sequence). The CDR3: CASSLFASGGSEETQYF. CDR3 DNA sequence: TGTGCCAGCAGCTTGTTTGCTAGCGGGGGGTCTGAAGAGACCCAGTACTTC.

The chain joins TRBV14 to TRBJ2-2, with a tentative D call TRBD1 (6 bases). Germline CDR1 reads SGHDN; CDR2 reads FVKESK. V dropped 2 bases and J dropped 3 bases, with 10 bases sitting between them. The length of the CDR3 is 15 residues. The CDR3 spells CASSQRQDYTGELFF. DNA for the CDR3: TGTGCCAGCAGCCAAAGACAGGATTACACCGGGGAGCTGTTTTTT.

In DNA form, the CDR3 reads TGTGCCAGCAGGGGCCCCACTAGTTCACCCCTCCACTTT. It codes for CASRGPTSSPLHF. This chain joins TRBV6-5 and TRBJ1-6, with no clear D. The CDR3 runs to 13 residues. Between the trimmed V and J ends, which lost 6 bases and 9 bases, there was a span of 12 bases. Germline V gives CDR1 MNHEY, CDR2 SVGAGI.

The rearrangement joins TRBV5-1 to TRBJ1-1; 8 nucleotides match TRBD1. The CDR3 is 17 amino acids. J lost 1 base, V lost 1 base, and 9 bases had no gene match. The V gene's germline CDR1 is SGHRS and CDR2 YFSETQ. This chain's CDR3 is CASSLYVSGGANTEAFF. Written as DNA, the CDR3 is TGCGCCAGCAGCTTGTACGTTTCAGGGGGCGCGAACACTGAAGCTTTCTTT.

CDR3: CASSEAIGGAANEKLFF. The CDR3 bases are TGTGCCAGCAGTGAAGCGATCGGGGGAGCGGCTAATGAAAAACTGTTTTTT. This chain joins TRBV6-1 and TRBJ1-4; TRBD1 might be the D (5 bases). Germline V lookup: CDR1 MNHNS, CDR2 SASEGT. V gave up 0 bases and J gave up 3 bases, with 14 bases separating them. This CDR3 region has 17 residues.

This clone was recorded a few times. J is TRBJ1-5 and V is TRBV9; unclear D gene. CDR1 and CDR2 from the germline V gene are SGDLS and YYNGEE. V gave up 4 bases and J gave up 1 base, with 12 bases separating them. The CDR3 spans 15 residues. The CDR3 region has the DNA TGTGCCAGCAGCCCCGGGTCAACCAGCAATCAGCCCCAGCATTTT. The encoded protein is CASSPGSTSNQPQHF.

This chain connects TRBV28 to TRBJ1-6; maybe TRBD1 (6 bases). Trimming took 6 bases from V and 9 from J, leaving 9 bases between them. Germline lookup yields CDR1 MDHEN and CDR2 SYDVKM. The CDR3 contains 12 residues. The CDR3 loop is CASRVRGSPLHF. DNA for the CDR3: TGTGCCAGCAGAGTCAGGGGTTCACCCCTCCACTTT.

The chain has TRBV5-6 and TRBJ2-2; weak D call: TRBD1 (8 bases). Trimming pared 0 bases from V and 7 bases from J, leaving 13 bases between. Germline V gives CDR1 SGHDT, CDR2 YYEEEE. This CDR3 has 15 amino acids. Written as DNA, the CDR3 is TGTGCCAGCAGCTTGGGGACAGGGAGGGGCGGGGAGCTGTTTTTT. Its translation is CASSLGTGRGGELFF. Based on the CDR3 plus reference TRBV5-6 and TRBJ2-2, the full variable domain is DAGVTQSPTHLIKTRGQQVTLRCSPKSGHDTVSWYQQALGQGPQFIFQYYEEEERQRGNFPDRFSGHQFPNYSSELNVNALLLGDSALYLCASSLGTGRGGELFFGEGSRLTVL.

As DNA, the CDR3 is TGCGCCAGCAGCCGGAAGGGGGCGGACTATGGCTACACCTTC. It translates to CASSRKGADYGYTF. The V gene is TRBV4-3, the J gene TRBJ1-2, with TRBD1 matching 7 bases. The CDR3 loop spans 14 amino acids. The V gene's germline CDR1 is LGHNA and CDR2 YSLEER. V gave up 4 bases and J gave up 3 bases; unmatched junction bases: 5.

The J gene is TRBJ1-4, the V gene TRBV6-5; TRBD1 aligns across 7 bases. V lost 5 bases and J lost 4; bases outside the gene matches: 7. The CDR3 extends over 15 amino acids. CDR1 MNHEY and CDR2 SVGAGI come from the germline V gene. This CDR3 is CASSMGTAINEKLFF. The CDR3 nucleotides read TGTGCCAGCAGTATGGGGACAGCCATTAATGAAAAACTGTTTTTT.

The chain couples TRBV3-1 (or the pseudogene TRBV3-2) to TRBJ1-3, with TRBD1 identical over 8 bases. The germline gives CDR1 LGHDT, CDR2 YNNKEL (reference sequence). The J segment lost 0 bases and the V segment lost 3 bases, leaving 7 bases of the junction unmatched. The CDR3 loop spans 17 amino acids. CDR3 in DNA: TGTGCCAGCAGCCAGACGCCCACAGGGGGCTCTGGAAACACCATATATTTT. It is translated as CASSQTPTGGSGNTIYF.

This clone occurred a few times. V gene TRBV9 combines with J gene TRBJ2-7; D is possibly TRBD1 (6 bases). The CDR3 totals 14 residues. Trimming took off 2 bases at V and 3 bases at J, with 12 bases between the two ends. The germline gives CDR1 SGDLS, CDR2 YYNGEE. The chain's CDR3 is CASSVAGTNYEQYF. CDR3 bases: TGTGCCAGCAGCGTCGCCGGGACAAACTACGAGCAGTACTTC.

The sample holds a few counts of this clone. The rearrangement links TRBV28 to TRBJ2-2; D perhaps matches TRBD1 (7 bases). The V end lost 0 bases, the J end lost 4 bases, and 9 bases lay between the germline ends. From germline, CDR1 is MDHEN and CDR2 SYDVKM. This CDR3 has 15 residues. The CDR3 spells CASSLWEGATGELFF. CDR3 coding DNA: TGTGCCAGCAGTTTATGGGAGGGGGCCACCGGGGAGCTGTTTTTT.

This chain joins TRBV9 and TRBJ1-6; the match to TRBD1 covers 7 bases. After removal of 2 bases from V and 5 bases from J, the junction contained 4 bases not matched to a gene. The CDR3 sequence is 15 residues long. Germline V gives CDR1 SGDLS, CDR2 YYNGEE. The CDR3 sequence: CASSVSTGNNSPLHF. CDR3 in DNA: TGTGCCAGCAGCGTCTCGACAGGGAATAATTCACCCCTCCACTTT.

The chain combines TRBV12-3 or TRBV12-4 with TRBJ2-5, with D hard to call. V lost 3 bases, J lost 5 bases, and 10 bases lay in between. CDR3 length: 13 amino acids. The CDR3 sequence is CASSFQARETQYF. As DNA, the CDR3 is TGTGCCAGCAGTTTTCAGGCCAGGGAGACCCAGTACTTC.

The chain uses TRBV7-8 and TRBJ2-3; 11 bases fit TRBD2. The V gene end was trimmed by 5 bases and the J gene end by 3 bases; junction bases not matched to a gene: 7. The germline CDR1 and CDR2 sequences are SGHVS and FQNEAQ. CDR3 length: 16 residues. As DNA, the CDR3 is TGTGCCAGCAGCCTCCAACTAGCGGGGGTAACAGATACGCAGTATTTT. It yields the protein CASSLQLAGVTDTQYF.

The chain carries TRBV27 and TRBJ1-1, with D maybe TRBD1 (5 bases). The CDR3 consists of 14 residues. V was shortened by 5 bases and J by 0 bases, with 10 bases between the two germline ends. Germline loops: CDR1 MNHEY, CDR2 SMNVEV (reference sequence). This CDR3 is CASSDRLLNTEAFF. The CDR3 DNA is TGTGCCAGCAGTGACAGATTGCTGAACACTGAAGCTTTCTTT.

The chain's CDR3 is CASSEWQGASTEAFF. The DNA of the CDR3 is TGTGCCAGCAGTGAATGGCAGGGGGCCAGCACTGAAGCTTTCTTT. This rearrangement joins TRBV2 to TRBJ1-1; 8 positions agree with TRBD1. The V segment lost 2 bases and the J segment 4 bases; nucleotides outside the gene matches: 6. In germline, CDR1 is SNHLY, CDR2 FYNNEI. The CDR3 sequence is 15 residues long.

The chain uses TRBV19 and TRBJ1-5, with 9 bases that match TRBD1. Trimming took 5 bases from V and 4 from J; bases not matched to a gene: 6. The length of the CDR3 is 15 residues. CDR1 and CDR2 from the germline V gene are LNHDA and SQIVND (reference sequence). CDR3 DNA: TGTGCCAGTAGTCCACAGGGGGCGCGTAATCAGCCCCAGCATTTT. It is translated as CASSPQGARNQPQHF.

The chain combines TRBV5-1 with TRBJ1-6; D might be TRBD1 (5 bases). The V and J ends lost 0 bases and 4 bases respectively, with 5 bases between them. This CDR3 is built from 14 residues. Germline CDR1 reads SGHRS; CDR2 reads YFSETQ. In DNA, the CDR3 is TGCGCCAGCAGCTTGGGACAGTATAATTCACCCCTCCACTTT. This translates into CASSLGQYNSPLHF.

The V and J genes are TRBV4-2 and TRBJ2-5; TRBD2 matches at 11 bases. Germline-derived CDR1 and CDR2 are LGHNA and YNFKEQ. The CDR3 extends over 16 amino acids. Trimming cost V 2 bases and J 8 bases; bases outside gene matches: 10. CDR3 sequence (DNA): TGTGCCAGCAGCCAAACAAGCCTAGCGGGGGGCACTACCCAGTACTTC. Translating gives CASSQTSLAGGTTQYF.

Regarding this clone: Other DNA variants within this sample encode the same CDR3. The chain links TRBV7-2 to TRBJ2-3, with 10 bases identical to TRBD2. Germline V gives CDR1 SGHTA, CDR2 FQGNSA. Trimming at V came to 1 base and at J to 1 base, leaving 2 bases not matched to a gene. The CDR3 contains 16 residues. CDR3 coding DNA: TGTGCCAGCAGCTTAGGCCTAGCGGGGGGCACAGATACGCAGTATTTT. This codes for CASSLGLAGGTDTQYF. Full variable domain (outside the CDR3, taken from reference TRBV7-2 and TRBJ2-3): GAGVSQSPSNKVTEKGKDVELRCDPISGHTALYWYRQSLGQGLEFLIYFQGNSAPDKSGLPSDRFSAERTGGSVSTLTIQRTQQEDSAVYLCASSLGLAGGTDTQYFGPGTRLTVL.

The V gene is TRBV15, the J gene TRBJ2-7, with TRBD1 matching over 10 bases. Germline CDR1 LNHNV, CDR2 YYDKDF (reference sequence). Trimming cost V 1 base and J 1 base; bases outside gene matches: 1. The CDR3 runs to 15 residues. The CDR3 DNA is TGTGCCACCAGCAGAGCGGGACAGGGGTCCTACGAGCAGTACTTC. It codes for CATSRAGQGSYEQYF.

The V gene is TRBV12-3 or TRBV12-4, the J gene TRBJ1-1; TRBD1 might be the D (5 bases). The CDR3 consists of 13 residues. Trimming removed 2 bases at V and 5 bases at J, with 9 bases between. CDR3 region: CASSLLGGTEAFF. CDR3 nucleotides: TGTGCCAGCAGTTTATTGGGGGGGACTGAAGCTTTCTTT.

The rearrangement joins TRBV3-1 (or the pseudogene TRBV3-2) to TRBJ1-2, with D possibly matching TRBD1 (5 bases). The V gene's germline CDR1 is LGHDT and CDR2 YNNKEL (reference sequence). The V gene lost 0 bases and the J gene lost 8 bases, with 10 bases spanning the gap. This CDR3 has 13 amino acids. CDR3 residues: CASSQEGANGYTF. The CDR3 bases are TGTGCCAGCAGCCAAGAAGGGGCCAACGGCTACACCTTC.